These T cell receptor beta chains were read from a single sample in a study of shared clonotypes between healthy human individuals. Clones were read by immunoSEQ multiplex PCR, and TCRdb kept only the in-frame ones, dropping some. The sample includes fewer than 2.5 million clones, roughly 93% of them seen just once. Sequencing was carried out using naive CD4+ T cells from PBMCs. The receptors originated from a man between 18 and 35 years old in good health. Some clones in this sample may be carry-over from other donors' samples. Both conserved end residues are part of each CDR3. A D gene is named only where the DNA matches it firmly. The size field is filled for only some rows; it gives once, few, many or a size class.

NA	15	TRBD1	TRBJ2-2	TRBV5-1	CASSFGTVNTGELFF	TGCGCCAGCAGCTTCGGGACAGTGAACACCGGGGAGCTGTTTTTT
NA	15	TRBD2	TRBJ2-1	TRBV7-9	CASSTLAGGPSEQFF	TGTGCCAGCAGCACGTTAGCGGGAGGGCCAAGTGAGCAGTTCTTC
NA	16	NA	TRBJ1-5	TRBV18	CASSPLPHSTGQPQHF	TGTGCCAGCTCACCACTACCGCACAGCACCGGTCAGCCCCAGCATTTT
NA	15	TRBD2	TRBJ2-7	TRBV28	CASSLAGGTYYEQYF	TGTGCCAGCAGTTTAGCGGGAGGGACATACTACGAGCAGTACTTC
NA	13	NA	TRBJ2-1	TRBV4-2	CASSQDLGAEQFF	TGTGCCAGCAGCCAAGATCTCGGGGCTGAGCAGTTCTTC
NA	13	NA	TRBJ2-7	TRBV28	CASLSGPFHEQYF	TGTGCCAGCCTCTCTGGTCCTTTCCACGAGCAGTACTTC
NA	13	NA	TRBJ2-6	TRBV5-1	CASRTAGANVLTF	TGCGCCAGCAGGACGGCTGGGGCCAACGTCCTGACTTTC
NA	14	TRBD1	TRBJ2-7	TRBV28	CASRRSGQVYEQYF	TGTGCCAGCAGAAGAAGCGGACAGGTCTACGAGCAGTACTTC
once	14	TRBD1	TRBJ2-6	TRBV2	CARGQVPGANVLTF	TGTGCCAGAGGACAGGTGCCTGGGGCCAACGTCCTGACTTTC
NA	14	NA	TRBJ1-6	TRBV6-6	CASTLNSDNSPLHF	TGTGCCAGCACCCTAAATAGTGACAATTCACCCCTCCACTTT
NA	16	NA	TRBJ1-1	TRBV9	CASSEGPQGLNTEAFF	TGTGCCAGCAGCGAGGGACCACAGGGACTGAACACTGAAGCTTTCTTT
NA	14	NA	TRBJ2-7	TRBV29-1	CSVGGPGPGIEQYF	TGCAGCGTCGGAGGACCGGGACCGGGGATCGAGCAGTACTTC
NA	15	NA	TRBJ2-6	TRBV7-9	CASSQVDFGANVLTF	TGTGCCAGCAGCCAGGTAGACTTTGGGGCCAACGTCCTGACTTTC
once	16	TRBD1	TRBJ2-3	TRBV5-1	CASSSMGQGEADTQYF	TGCGCCAGCAGCAGCATGGGACAGGGGGAGGCAGATACGCAGTATTTT
NA	14	TRBD1	TRBJ2-7	TRBV7-9	CASLLSGQGYEQYF	TGTGCCAGCCTCCTATCGGGACAGGGGTACGAGCAGTACTTC
NA	15	TRBD1	TRBJ1-2	TRBV28	CASRTGVGSAYGYTF	TGTGCCAGCCGGACAGGGGTGGGATCCGCCTATGGCTACACCTTC
once	15	TRBD2	TRBJ2-7	TRBV6-5	CASSGPGEGRSEQYF	TGTGCCAGCAGTGGACCCGGGGAGGGGAGGAGCGAGCAGTACTTC
NA	22	TRBD2	TRBJ2-6	TRBV7-3	CASSHGTSGRGLVSPGANVLTF	TGTGCCAGCAGCCATGGGACTAGCGGGAGAGGCTTGGTCAGCCCTGGGGCCAACGTCCTGACTTTC
NA	12	NA	TRBJ2-7	TRBV7-9	CASSPLGDEQYF	TGTGCCAGCAGCCCATTGGGGGACGAGCAGTACTTC
NA	15	TRBD1	TRBJ1-4	TRBV7-6	CASSRRQGRNEKLFF	TGTGCCAGCAGCCGTAGACAGGGGAGAAATGAAAAACTGTTTTTT
few	14	NA	TRBJ1-1	TRBV2	CASRDSPMNTEAFF	TGTGCCAGCAGGGACAGTCCGATGAACACTGAAGCTTTCTTT
NA	15	TRBD1	TRBJ1-4	TRBV5-1	CASSLSGTGDEKLFF	TGCGCCAGCAGCTTGAGTGGGACAGGGGATGAAAAACTGTTTTTT
NA	14	NA	TRBJ2-1	TRBV6-5	CASSYSREYNEQFF	TGTGCCAGCAGTTATAGTAGGGAGTACAATGAGCAGTTCTTC
NA	14	NA	TRBJ2-1	TRBV6-6	CASSYAGLYNEQFF	TGTGCCAGCAGTTACGCGGGACTCTACAATGAGCAGTTCTTC
NA	17	NA	TRBJ2-3	TRBV7-3	CASSLNRWRGDTDTQYF	TGTGCCAGCAGCTTAAACCGATGGAGGGGGGACACAGATACGCAGTATTTT
NA	13	NA	TRBJ1-2	TRBV27	CASSFGGGYGYTF	TGTGCCAGCAGTTTTGGGGGGGGATATGGCTACACCTTC
NA	15	NA	TRBJ1-1	TRBV30	CAWSAPGGPNTEAFF	TGTGCCTGGAGTGCCCCCGGCGGGCCGAACACTGAGGCTTTCTTT
NA	16	NA	TRBJ1-3	TRBV15	CATSRGGSTSGNTIYF	TGTGCCACCAGCAGAGGAGGCTCTACTTCTGGAAACACCATATATTTT
NA	17	TRBD2	TRBJ2-3	TRBV14	CASSQDLPGGPLDTQYF	TGTGCCAGCAGCCAAGATCTGCCGGGAGGACCCCTAGATACGCAGTATTTT
NA	15	NA	TRBJ2-6	TRBV5-4	CASSIDLLAANVLTF	TGTGCCAGCAGCATCGATCTTCTGGCGGCCAACGTCCTGACTTTC
NA	15	NA	TRBJ2-7	TRBV6-1	CASTDRGATSYEQYF	TGTGCCAGCACCGACCGGGGCGCAACCTCCTACGAGCAGTACTTC
NA	15	TRBD2	TRBJ2-1	TRBV7-9	CASSFGGRSRNEQFF	TGTGCCAGCAGCTTCGGCGGGAGGTCTCGGAATGAGCAGTTCTTC
NA	14	NA	TRBJ2-3	TRBV2	CASSASSGTDTQYF	TGTGCCAGCAGTGCGTCTTCGGGCACAGATACGCAGTATTTT